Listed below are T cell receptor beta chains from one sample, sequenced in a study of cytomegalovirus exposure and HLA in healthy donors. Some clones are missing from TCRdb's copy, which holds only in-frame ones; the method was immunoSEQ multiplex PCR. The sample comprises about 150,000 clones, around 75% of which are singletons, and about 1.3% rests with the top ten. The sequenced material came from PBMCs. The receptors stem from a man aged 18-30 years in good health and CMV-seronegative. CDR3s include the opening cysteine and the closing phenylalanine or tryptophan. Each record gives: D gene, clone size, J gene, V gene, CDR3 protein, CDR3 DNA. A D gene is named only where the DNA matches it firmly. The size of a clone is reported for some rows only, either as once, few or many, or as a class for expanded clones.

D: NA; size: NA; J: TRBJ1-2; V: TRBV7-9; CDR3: CASSLGGTQGNYGYTF; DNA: TGTGCCAGCAGCTTAGGGGGAACACAGGGTAACTATGGCTACACCTTC
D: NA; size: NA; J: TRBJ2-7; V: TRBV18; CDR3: CASSPVPNEQYF; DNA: TGTGCCAGCTCACCAGTTCCCAACGAGCAGTACTTC
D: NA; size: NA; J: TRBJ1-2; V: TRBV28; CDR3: CASNDSPNYGYTF; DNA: TGTGCCAGCAACGACAGTCCTAACTATGGCTACACCTTC
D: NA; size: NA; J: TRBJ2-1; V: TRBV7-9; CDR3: CASSLGLYNEQFF; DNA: TGTGCCAGCAGCTTGGGACTTTACAATGAGCAGTTCTTC
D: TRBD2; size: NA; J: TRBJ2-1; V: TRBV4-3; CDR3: CASSQDPTSGLDNEQFF; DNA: TGCGCCAGCAGCCAAGACCCGACTAGCGGCCTAGACAATGAGCAGTTCTTC
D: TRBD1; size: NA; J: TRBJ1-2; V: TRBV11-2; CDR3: CASSLVRTGAGLRF; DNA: TGTGCCAGCAGCTTAGTCCGGACAGGGGCCGGCCTCCGCTTC
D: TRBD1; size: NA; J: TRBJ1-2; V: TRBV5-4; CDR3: CASSLIQGTSYGYTF; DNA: TGTGCCAGCAGCTTAATACAGGGGACCTCCTATGGCTACACCTTC
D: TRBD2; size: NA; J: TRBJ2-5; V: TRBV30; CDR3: CAWSISGGLRYF; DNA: TGTGCCTGGAGTATTAGCGGGGGGTTACGGTACTTC
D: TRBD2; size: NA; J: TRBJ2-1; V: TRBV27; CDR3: CASSSGLVYNEQFF; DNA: TGTGCCAGCAGTTCGGGACTAGTATACAATGAGCAGTTCTTC
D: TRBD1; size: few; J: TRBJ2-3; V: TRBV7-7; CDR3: CASSSDRSPDTQYF; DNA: TGTGCCAGCAGCTCGGACAGGTCCCCAGATACGCAGTATTTT
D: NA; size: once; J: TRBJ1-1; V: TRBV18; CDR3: CASSPGGGLGTEAFF; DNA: TGTGCCAGCTCACCCGGGGGGGGTCTAGGCACTGAAGCTTTCTTT
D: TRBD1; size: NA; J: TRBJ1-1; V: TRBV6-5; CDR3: CASSYPGTGEAFF; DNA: TGTGCCAGCAGTTATCCCGGGACAGGTGAAGCTTTCTTT
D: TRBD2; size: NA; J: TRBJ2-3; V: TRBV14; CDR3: CASSGLAGHRDTQYF; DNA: TGTGCCAGCAGCGGACTAGCGGGCCATAGAGATACGCAGTATTTT
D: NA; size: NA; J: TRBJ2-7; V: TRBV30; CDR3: CAWGTGVTYEQYF; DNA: TGTGCCTGGGGGACGGGGGTTACCTACGAGCAGTACTTC
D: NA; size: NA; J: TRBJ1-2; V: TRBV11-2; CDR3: CASSLAEDYGYTF; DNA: TGTGCCAGCAGCTTAGCAGAGGATTATGGCTACACCTTC
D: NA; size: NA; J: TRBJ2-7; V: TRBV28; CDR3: CASSLAGVHREQYF; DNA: TGTGCCAGCAGTTTAGCCGGGGTCCACCGCGAGCAGTACTTC
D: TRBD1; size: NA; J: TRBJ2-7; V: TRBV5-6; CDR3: CASSFDRGGSYEQYF; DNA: TGTGCCAGCAGCTTCGACAGGGGGGGATCCTACGAGCAGTACTTC
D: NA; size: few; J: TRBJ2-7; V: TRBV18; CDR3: CASSQVTSSYEQYF; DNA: TGTGCCAGCTCACAGGTTACTAGTTCCTACGAGCAGTACTTC
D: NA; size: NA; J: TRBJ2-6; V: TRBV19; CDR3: CASSIPQGKSGANVLTF; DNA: TGTGCCAGTAGTATTCCTCAGGGGAAATCTGGGGCCAACGTCCTGACTTTC
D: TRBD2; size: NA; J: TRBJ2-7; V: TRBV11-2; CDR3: CASSLVRGTTYEQYF; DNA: TGTGCCAGCAGCTTAGTCCGGGGGACTACCTACGAGCAGTACTTC
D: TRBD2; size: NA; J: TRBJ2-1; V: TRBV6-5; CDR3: CASSYGLAPRGEQFF; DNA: TGTGCCAGCAGTTACGGACTAGCGCCCCGGGGAGAGCAGTTCTTC
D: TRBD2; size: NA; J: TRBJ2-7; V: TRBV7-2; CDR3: CASSLGLAGGGEQYF; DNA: TGTGCCAGCAGCTTAGGGCTAGCGGGAGGCGGCGAGCAGTACTTC
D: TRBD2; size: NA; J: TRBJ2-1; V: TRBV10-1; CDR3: CASSGGLAGGPSSYNEQFF; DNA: TGCGCCAGCAGTGGAGGCCTAGCGGGAGGGCCGAGCTCCTACAATGAGCAGTTCTTC
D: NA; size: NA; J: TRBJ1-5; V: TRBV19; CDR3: CASSISAGPNQPQHF; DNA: TGTGCCAGTAGTATCAGTGCAGGGCCCAATCAGCCCCAGCATTTT
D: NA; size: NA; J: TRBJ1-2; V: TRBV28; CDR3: CASRPSQVYGYTF; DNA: TGTGCCAGCAGACCTTCACAGGTCTATGGCTACACCTTC
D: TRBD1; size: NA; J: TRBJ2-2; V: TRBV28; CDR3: CASSPGQALRTGELFF; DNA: TGTGCCAGCAGCCCCGGACAGGCCCTTCGCACCGGGGAGCTGTTTTTT
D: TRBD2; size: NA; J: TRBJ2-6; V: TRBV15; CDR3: CATSRDAEGGPGGANVLTF; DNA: TGTGCCACCAGCAGAGATGCAGAGGGAGGGCCTGGCGGGGCCAACGTCCTGACTTTC
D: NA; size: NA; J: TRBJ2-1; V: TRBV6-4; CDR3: CATSPGEGSYNEQFF; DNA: TGTGCCACGTCCCCGGGAGAGGGCTCCTACAATGAGCAGTTCTTC
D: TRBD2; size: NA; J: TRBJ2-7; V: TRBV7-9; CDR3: CSSSPVLAGLYEQYF; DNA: TGTTCCAGCAGCCCGGTGCTAGCGGGTCTATACGAGCAGTACTTC
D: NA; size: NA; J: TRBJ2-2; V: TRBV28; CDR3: CASSFKGEELFF; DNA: TGTGCCAGCAGTTTTAAGGGGGAGGAGCTGTTTTTT
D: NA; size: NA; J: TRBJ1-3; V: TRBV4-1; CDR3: CASSQAGSGNTIYF; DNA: TGCGCCAGCAGCCAAGCAGGTTCTGGAAACACCATATATTTT
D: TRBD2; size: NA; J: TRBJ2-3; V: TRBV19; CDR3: CASSIGREYPDTQYF; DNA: TGTGCCAGTAGTATCGGGCGGGAGTACCCAGATACGCAGTATTTT
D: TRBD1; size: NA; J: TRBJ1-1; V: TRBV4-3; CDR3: CASSHHRGKYTEAFF; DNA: TGCGCCAGCAGCCACCACAGGGGGAAGTACACTGAAGCTTTCTTT
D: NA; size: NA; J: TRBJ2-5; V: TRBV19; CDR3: CASSGGTQGGETQYF; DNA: TGTGCCAGTAGTGGCGGTACACAGGGAGGGGAGACCCAGTACTTC
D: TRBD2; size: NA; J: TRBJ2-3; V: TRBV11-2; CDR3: CASSAGLAGLTDTQYF; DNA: TGTGCCAGCAGCGCGGGACTAGCGGGACTCACAGATACGCAGTATTTT
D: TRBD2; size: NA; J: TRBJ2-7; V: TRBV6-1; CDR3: CASIPRRDYLYEQYF; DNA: TGTGCCAGCATCCCCCGGCGGGACTACCTCTACGAGCAGTACTTC
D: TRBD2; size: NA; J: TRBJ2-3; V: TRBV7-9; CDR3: CASSPLAGGISDTQYF; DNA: TGTGCCAGCAGCCCATTAGCGGGAGGCATCTCAGATACGCAGTATTTT
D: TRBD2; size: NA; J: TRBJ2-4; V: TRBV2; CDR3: CASSELAGVAAKNIQYF; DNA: TGTGCCAGCAGTGAACTAGCGGGAGTAGCAGCCAAAAACATTCAGTACTTC
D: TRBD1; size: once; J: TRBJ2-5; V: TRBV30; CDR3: CAWSPTDRGATQYF; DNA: TGTGCCTGGAGTCCCACCGACAGGGGAGCGACCCAGTACTTC
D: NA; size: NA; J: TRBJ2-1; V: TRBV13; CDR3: CASSLALEDEQFF; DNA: TGTGCCAGCAGCTTGGCTCTGGAGGATGAGCAGTTCTTC
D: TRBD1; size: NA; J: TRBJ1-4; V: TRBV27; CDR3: CASSGIPGTGVEKLFF; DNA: TGTGCCAGCAGTGGGATCCCCGGGACAGGGGTTGAAAAACTGTTTTTT
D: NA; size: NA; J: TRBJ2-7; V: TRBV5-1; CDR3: CASSLSTGSSSYEQYF; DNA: TGCGCCAGCAGCTTGTCAACGGGGTCCAGCTCCTACGAGCAGTACTTC
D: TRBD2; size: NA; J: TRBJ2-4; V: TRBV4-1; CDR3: CASSTPGLAQNIQYF; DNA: TGCGCCAGCAGCACCCCGGGACTAGCCCAAAACATTCAGTACTTC
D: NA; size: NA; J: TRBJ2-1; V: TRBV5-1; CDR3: CASSLGLALNEQFF; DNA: TGCGCCAGCAGCTTGGGGCTAGCCCTCAATGAGCAGTTCTTC
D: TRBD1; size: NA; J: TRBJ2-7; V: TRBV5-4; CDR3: CASSSTGYEQYF; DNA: TGTGCCAGCAGTTCGACAGGGTACGAGCAGTACTTC
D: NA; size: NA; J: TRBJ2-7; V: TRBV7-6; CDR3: CASSLETRTQQYF; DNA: TGTGCCAGCAGCTTAGAGACTAGGACCCAGCAGTACTTC
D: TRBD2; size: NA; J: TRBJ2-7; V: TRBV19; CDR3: CASRRGEGSSYEQYF; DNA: TGTGCCAGCCGTCGAGGGGAGGGGAGCTCCTACGAGCAGTACTTC
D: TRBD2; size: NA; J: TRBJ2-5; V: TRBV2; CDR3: CASSEWVAGDKETQYF; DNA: TGTGCCAGCAGTGAATGGGTAGCGGGAGATAAAGAGACCCAGTACTTC
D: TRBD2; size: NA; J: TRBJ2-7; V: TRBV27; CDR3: CASSLVGTSGINEQYF; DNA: TGTGCCAGCAGTTTAGTGGGGACTAGCGGGATCAACGAGCAGTACTTC
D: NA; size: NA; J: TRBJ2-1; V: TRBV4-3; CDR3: CASSSWGEPYNEQFF; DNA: TGCGCCAGCAGCTCGTGGGGGGAGCCCTACAATGAGCAGTTCTTC
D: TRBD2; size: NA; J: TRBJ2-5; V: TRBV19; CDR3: CASSIGLAGGPGETQYF; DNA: TGTGCCAGTAGTATCGGACTAGCGGGAGGGCCCGGGGAGACCCAGTACTTC
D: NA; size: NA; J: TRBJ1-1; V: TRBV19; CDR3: CASSHDPEGEAFF; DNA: TGTGCCAGTAGTCACGACCCGGAGGGTGAAGCTTTCTTT